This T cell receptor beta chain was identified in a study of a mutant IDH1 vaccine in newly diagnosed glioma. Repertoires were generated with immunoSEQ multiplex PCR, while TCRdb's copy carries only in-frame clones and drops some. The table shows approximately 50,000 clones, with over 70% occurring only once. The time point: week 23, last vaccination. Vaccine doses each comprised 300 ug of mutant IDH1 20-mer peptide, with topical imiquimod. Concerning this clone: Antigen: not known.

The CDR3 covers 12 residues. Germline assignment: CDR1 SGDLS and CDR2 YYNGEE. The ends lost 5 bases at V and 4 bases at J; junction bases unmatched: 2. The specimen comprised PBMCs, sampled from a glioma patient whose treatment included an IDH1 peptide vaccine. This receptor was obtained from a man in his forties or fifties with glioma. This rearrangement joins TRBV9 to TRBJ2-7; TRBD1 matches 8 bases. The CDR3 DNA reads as TGTGCCAGCAGTCGGACAGGGTACGAGCAGTACTTC. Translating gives CASSRTGYEQYF.